The 29 T cell receptor beta chains listed next were all sequenced from one sample in a study of cytomegalovirus exposure and HLA in healthy donors. PCR primers comprised 60 Vbeta and 13 Jbeta primers. The method was immunoSEQ multiplex PCR; TCRdb's version includes in-frame clones alone and lacks a portion of them. Of about 130,000 clones in the sample, approximately 80% were seen once. The sample taken for sequencing was PBMCs. Receptors originate from a man aged 40-49 years in good health and CMV-seronegative.

The chain combines TRBV4-1 with TRBJ1-1; possibly TRBD1 for D (5 bases). The germline V and J ends were trimmed by 1 base and 1 base, with 16 bases remaining between them. Germline V gene data show CDR1 as MGHRA and CDR2 as YSYEKL. The CDR3 sequence is 17 residues long. CDR3 DNA sequence: TGCGCCAGCAGCCAAGTCGGGGAGGCAGGGAAGAACACTGAAGCTTTCTTT. Residues: CASSQVGEAGKNTEAFF.

The CDR3, as DNA: TGCGCCAGCAGCCAAGATCGGGACAGGTTATGGGAGCAGTTCTTC. It codes for CASSQDRDRLWEQFF. The chain links TRBV4-1 to TRBJ2-1, with 8 bases matching TRBD1. V lost 0 bases to trimming and J lost 10 bases; unmatched junction nucleotides: 8. Germline V gives CDR1 MGHRA, CDR2 YSYEKL. The CDR3 runs 15 residues.

The V gene is TRBV29-1, the J gene TRBJ1-2, with 9 bases that match TRBD1. The CDR3 is made up of 14 amino acids. V shed 6 bases, J shed 6 bases, and the junction held 11 bases outside the gene matches. The germline gives CDR1 SQVTM, CDR2 ANQGSEA. DNA for the CDR3: TGCAGCGTGACCCTAGGGACAGGGTTGGATGGCTACACCTTC. Translation: CSVTLGTGLDGYTF.

The chain is built from TRBV27 and TRBJ2-1; 14 positions match TRBD2. Germline CDR1 is MNHEY and CDR2 is SMNVEV (reference sequence). The CDR3 totals 16 residues. J was trimmed by 7 bases and V by 4 bases; bases with no gene match: 6. CDR3 protein: CASSSRLAGGPNEQFF. The CDR3 DNA is TGTGCCAGCAGTTCCCGACTAGCGGGGGGGCCGAATGAGCAGTTCTTC.

The chain links TRBV5-8 to TRBJ1-5; 10 nucleotides line up with TRBD1. Germline lookup yields CDR1 SGHTS and CDR2 YDEGEE. CDR3 length equals 15 residues. With 4 bases clipped from V and 11 bases from J, the junction kept 12 bases outside the gene matches. CDR3 amino acids: CASSPRDRGGGTQHF. The CDR3 nucleotides read TGTGCCAGCAGCCCCCGGGACAGGGGTGGTGGAACCCAGCATTTT. Complete variable domain (other parts from reference TRBV5-8 and TRBJ1-5): EAGVTQSPTHLIKTRGQQATLRCSPISGHTSVYWYQQALGLGLQFLLWYDEGEERNRGNFPPRFSGRQFPNYSSELNVNALELEDSALYLCASSPRDRGGGTQHFGDGTRLSIL.

V usage is TRBV5-1 and J usage is TRBJ1-1; 11 nucleotides align to TRBD1. Germline CDR1 reads SGHRS; CDR2 reads YFSETQ. This CDR3 is built from 20 residues. Trimming removed 0 bases from V and 0 bases from J; junction bases left unmatched: 13. The CDR3 nucleotides read TGCGCCAGCAGCTTGGATCTTAGCGGGACAGGGGGTCACATGAACACTGAAGCTTTCTTT. Its translation is CASSLDLSGTGGHMNTEAFF.

CDR3 DNA: TGTGCCAGCAGCCCCCGACAGGGTGGCCCTACCTCCTACAATGAGCAGTTCTTC. This codes for CASSPRQGGPTSYNEQFF. The chain links TRBV9 to TRBJ2-1, with 7 bases matching TRBD1. The germline V gene has CDR1 SGDLS and CDR2 YYNGEE. The ends lost 4 bases at V and 0 bases at J; junction bases unmatched: 13. The CDR3 spans 18 residues.

This clone was counted only a few times. This sequence joins TRBV5-8 and TRBJ2-2; 7 positions agree with TRBD1. Germline lookup yields CDR1 SGHTS and CDR2 YDEGEE. The CDR3 has 17 residues. After removal of 4 bases from V and 2 bases from J, the junction contained 11 bases not matched to a gene. The CDR3: CASSKASGTVNTGELFF. CDR3 sequence (DNA): TGTGCCAGCAGCAAGGCTTCCGGGACAGTAAACACCGGGGAGCTGTTTTTT.

The V gene is TRBV6-6, the J gene TRBJ2-1; possibly TRBD2 for D (6 bases). The germline CDR1 and CDR2 sequences are MNHNY and SVGAGI (reference sequence). The V end was cut by 2 bases, the J end by 10 bases, with 15 bases between. The CDR3 spans 14 residues. CDR3 sequence reads: CASSYPTSFGEQFF. The CDR3 DNA follows: TGTGCCAGCAGTTACCCTACTAGCTTCGGCGAGCAGTTCTTC.

This clone was detected a few times. The chain employs TRBV11-2 and TRBJ1-5; TRBD1 might be the D (5 bases). The CDR3 extends over 16 amino acids. CDR1 is SGHAT and CDR2 is FQNNGV in the germline V gene. V was trimmed by 4 bases and J by 2 bases, leaving 15 bases between them. Written as DNA, the CDR3 is TGTGCCAGCAGCTCGACCGGGACGGGGGGCAATCAGCCCCAGCATTTT. Translating gives CASSSTGTGGNQPQHF.

The V call is TRBV7-9, the J call TRBJ1-3; D not resolved. The V gene lost 4 bases and the J gene lost 0 bases, with 10 bases spanning the gap. Germline-derived CDR1 and CDR2 are SEHNR and FQNEAQ (reference sequence). This CDR3 has 15 residues. The CDR3 sequence is CASSSGRSSGNTIYF. In nucleotides, the CDR3 is TGTGCCAGCAGCTCGGGTAGGAGCTCTGGAAACACCATATATTTT.

This clone was observed once. The chain carries TRBV30 and TRBJ1-4, with 7 nucleotides matching TRBD1. The trim removed 5 bases at V and 6 bases at J, leaving 9 bases unmatched. CDR1 is GTSNPN and CDR2 is SVGIG in the germline V gene (reference sequence). The CDR3 runs to 14 residues. DNA of the CDR3: TGTGCCTGGCGAGGAGGGGGCCTAGATGAAAAACTGTTTTTT. Translation: CAWRGGGLDEKLFF.

The V and J genes are TRBV2 and TRBJ2-5; the match to TRBD2 covers 7 bases. CDR3 size: 14 residues. Germline assignment: CDR1 SNHLY and CDR2 FYNNEI. V was clipped by 7 bases and J by 5 bases; unmatched bases: 10. The CDR3 coding sequence is TGTGCCAGCACCGGGACTACCCGGCGGGAGACCCAGTACTTC. Translated: CASTGTTRRETQYF.

Points on this clone: The sample contains more than one DNA sequence encoding this CDR3. The chain couples TRBV6-5 to TRBJ2-7; TRBD2 aligns across 7 bases. From germline, CDR1 is MNHEY and CDR2 SVGAGI. The CDR3 is made up of 15 amino acids. With 0 bases clipped from V and 0 bases from J, the junction kept 2 bases outside the gene matches. The CDR3 spells CASSYSGGSSYEQYF. CDR3 nucleotides: TGTGCCAGCAGTTACTCAGGCGGGAGCTCCTACGAGCAGTACTTC.

The CDR3 loop reads CSVAIKGIGELFF. The CDR3 nucleotides are TGCAGCGTTGCTATTAAGGGGATCGGGGAGCTGTTTTTT. The chain uses TRBV29-1 and TRBJ2-2, with TRBD1 as a possible D gene (5 bases). This CDR3 has 13 residues. Trimming pared 4 bases from V and 7 bases from J, leaving 13 bases between. Germline loops: CDR1 SQVTM, CDR2 ANQGSEA.

The rearrangement joins TRBV11-2 to TRBJ2-1; D might be TRBD1 (8 bases). The CDR3 has 18 amino acids. In germline, CDR1 is SGHAT, CDR2 FQNNGV. V was clipped by 1 base and J by 5 bases, with 21 bases between them. Written as DNA, the CDR3 is TGTGCCAGCAGCTTAGGCAGGGGGCCCGGGGCGGGAGACAATGAGCAGTTCTTC. It yields the protein CASSLGRGPGAGDNEQFF. Complete variable domain (other parts from reference TRBV11-2 and TRBJ2-1): EAGVAQSPRYKIIEKRQSVAFWCNPISGHATLYWYQQILGQGPKLLIQFQNNGVVDDSQLPKDRFSAERLKGVDSTLKIQPAKLEDSAVYLCASSLGRGPGAGDNEQFFGPGTRLTVL.

The chain is built from TRBV7-9 and TRBJ2-3; D possibly corresponds to TRBD2 (6 bases). The germline gives CDR1 SEHNR, CDR2 FQNEAQ (reference sequence). Trimming cost V 3 bases and J 6 bases, with 25 bases left between them. The CDR3 is 18 amino acids. DNA of the CDR3: TGTGCCAGCAGCTTCCCAGGGCGGGGTCCCACAGCCCCGGATACGCAGTATTTT. Protein: CASSFPGRGPTAPDTQYF.

This chain links TRBV9 with TRBJ2-1, with 7 bases that match TRBD1. With V trimmed by 0 bases and J by 2 bases, 2 bases remained unmatched. Germline V gene data show CDR1 as SGDLS and CDR2 as YYNGEE. The CDR3 runs 15 residues. The chain's CDR3 is CASSVGQGPYNEQFF. CDR3 DNA: TGTGCCAGCAGCGTAGGACAGGGACCCTACAATGAGCAGTTCTTC.

The chain employs TRBV11-2 and TRBJ1-1; a possible D gene is TRBD1 (6 bases). Germline CDR1 and CDR2: SGHAT and FQNNGV. The V end lost 5 bases, the J end lost 4 bases, and 17 bases lay between the germline ends. The CDR3 runs 15 residues. This CDR3 is CASSVGARGFTEAFF. CDR3 DNA sequence: TGTGCCAGCAGCGTGGGGGCCAGGGGTTTCACTGAAGCTTTCTTT.

The chain recombines TRBV7-2 with TRBJ2-5; TRBD2 aligns across 9 bases. Germline V CDR1 and CDR2: SGHTA, FQGNSA. V was pared by 6 bases and J by 9 bases, with 11 bases of the junction left unmatched. The CDR3 loop spans 14 amino acids. This chain's CDR3 is CASRSSGGRGAQYF. CDR3 nucleotide sequence: TGTGCCAGCAGAAGCAGCGGGGGGAGGGGGGCCCAGTACTTC.

V gene TRBV7-3 combines with J gene TRBJ1-6; D might be TRBD1 (6 bases). Germline CDR1 reads SGHTA; CDR2 reads FQGTGA. V lost 3 bases, J lost 8 bases, and 14 bases lay in between. This CDR3 contains 15 residues. The CDR3 coding sequence is TGTGCCAGCAGCTTGACAGGCGCAGGAGATTCACCCCTCCACTTT. The encoded protein is CASSLTGAGDSPLHF. The whole variable domain, filled in from reference TRBV7-3 and TRBJ1-6, reads GAGVSQTPSNKVTEKGKYVELRCDPISGHTALYWYRQSLGQGPEFLIYFQGTGAADDSGLPNDRFFAVRPEGSVSTLKIQRTERGDSAVYLCASSLTGAGDSPLHFGNGTRLTVT.

This sequence joins TRBV28 and TRBJ1-4; 9 nucleotides line up with TRBD1. J gave up 8 bases and V 5 bases, and 12 bases lay outside the gene matches. The CDR3 has 16 amino acids. From germline, CDR1 is MDHEN and CDR2 SYDVKM. This chain's CDR3 is CASSVDGTGLREKLFF. Written as DNA, the CDR3 is TGTGCCAGCAGTGTGGACGGGACAGGGCTTAGGGAAAAACTGTTTTTT.

The V call is TRBV5-8, the J call TRBJ1-2; D is undetermined. Germline lookup yields CDR1 SGHTS and CDR2 YDEGEE. Trimming took off 3 bases at V and 8 bases at J, with 17 bases between the two ends. The CDR3 sequence is 14 residues long. CDR3 in amino acids: CASSSLGRTRGYTF. Written as DNA, the CDR3 is TGTGCCAGCAGCTCCCTTGGGCGGACTCGGGGCTACACCTTC.

The J gene is TRBJ1-2, the V gene TRBV19; D ambiguous. The CDR3 loop spans 13 amino acids. Trimming took 9 bases from V and 4 from J, leaving 15 bases between them. Germline CDR1 reads LNHDA; CDR2 reads SQIVND (reference sequence). The CDR3 sequence is CASSPGYGYGYTF. CDR3 nucleotide sequence: TGTGCCAGCTCCCCGGGATACGGCTATGGCTACACCTTC. The full variable domain, rest sourced from reference TRBV19 and TRBJ1-2, is DGGITQSPKYLFRKEGQNVTLSCEQNLNHDAMYWYRQDPGQGLRLIYYSQIVNDFQKGDIAEGYSVSREKKESFPLTVTSAQKNPTAFYLCASSPGYGYGYTFGSGTRLTVV.

This chain uses TRBV5-1 with TRBJ2-7; 9 bases line up with TRBD1. CDR1 is SGHRS and CDR2 is YFSETQ in the germline V gene. V shed 5 bases, J shed 7 bases, and the junction held 10 bases outside the gene matches. The CDR3 runs 14 residues. The CDR3 reads CASRPGTGLGEQYF. CDR3 in DNA: TGCGCCAGCAGGCCCGGGACAGGGCTCGGGGAGCAGTACTTC.

This chain uses TRBV4-3 with TRBJ2-5; the D gene is possibly TRBD2 (7 bases). V was pared by 2 bases and J by 5 bases, with 18 bases between. Germline-derived CDR1 and CDR2 are LGHNA and YSLEER. This CDR3 comprises 16 residues. Written as DNA, the CDR3 is TGCGCCAGCAGCCAAATAATAGGGGGGGCTTGGGAGACCCAGTACTTC. Translating it yields CASSQIIGGAWETQYF.

V is TRBV4-3 and J is TRBJ1-1; 7 nucleotides agree with TRBD1. The germline CDR1 and CDR2 sequences are LGHNA and YSLEER. V shed 3 bases and J 5 bases; nucleotides not matched to a gene: 9. The CDR3 is 15 amino acids. The CDR3 region has the DNA TGCGCCAGCAGCCAGGGAGTACAGGGGATGACTGAAGCTTTCTTT. It yields the protein CASSQGVQGMTEAFF.

This clone appeared a single time. This CDR3 reads CASSQDPQYTQYF. In DNA, the CDR3 is TGCGCCAGCAGCCAAGATCCCCAGTATACGCAGTATTTT. The V gene is TRBV4-3, the J gene TRBJ2-3; D uncertain. Germline V gives CDR1 LGHNA, CDR2 YSLEER. The CDR3 consists of 13 residues. Trimming pared 0 bases from V and 7 bases from J, leaving 8 bases between.

The chain has TRBV4-1 and TRBJ2-5, with TRBD2 matching over 15 bases. The CDR3 totals 17 residues. Germline assignment: CDR1 MGHRA and CDR2 YSYEKL. The V segment lost 1 base and the J segment 4 bases; nucleotides outside the gene matches: 4. The CDR3 DNA reads TGCGCCAGCAGCCAAGGGACTAGCGGGGGGGCAAGAGAGACCCAGTACTTC. The encoded protein is CASSQGTSGGARETQYF.